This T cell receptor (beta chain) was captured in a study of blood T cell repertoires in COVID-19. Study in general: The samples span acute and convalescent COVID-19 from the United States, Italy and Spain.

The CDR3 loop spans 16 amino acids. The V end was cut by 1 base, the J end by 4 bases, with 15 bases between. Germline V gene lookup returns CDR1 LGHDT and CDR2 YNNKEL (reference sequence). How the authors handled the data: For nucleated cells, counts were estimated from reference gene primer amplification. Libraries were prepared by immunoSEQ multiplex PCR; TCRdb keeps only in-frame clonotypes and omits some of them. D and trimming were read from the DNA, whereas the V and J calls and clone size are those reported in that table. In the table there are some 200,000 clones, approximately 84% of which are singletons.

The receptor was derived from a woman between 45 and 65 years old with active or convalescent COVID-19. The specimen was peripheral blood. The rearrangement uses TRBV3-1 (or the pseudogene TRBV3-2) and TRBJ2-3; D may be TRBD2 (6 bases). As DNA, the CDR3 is TGTGCCAGCAGCCAAGGGACTACAGCTGGACCAGATACGCAGTATTTT. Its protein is CASSQGTTAGPDTQYF.